This note documents a single T cell receptor (beta chain) sequence. The limits of the CDR3 on the DNA are not certain, so only TCRdb's listed CDR3 is given. This record comes from a study of control samples from healthy donors and cancer patients. The CDR3 numbers 16 amino acids, ends counted. Profiling relied on immunoSEQ multiplex PCR, and the TCRdb table lists in-frame clones only, not all of them. The data contain under 200,000 clones, approximately 96% of them singletons. The source material was blood. This chain links TRBV21-1 with TRBJ2-1; no check of the table's D call, TRBD1, against the DNA was made. TRBV21-1 is assigned pseudogene status. This receptor was obtained from a woman between 40 and 55 years old in good health. The CDR3 here is CASSKVGRGTYNEQFF.